The 26 T cell receptor beta chains reported below all come from one sample, sequenced in a study of response to subunit inactivated influenza vaccine. TCRdb itself ran the RT-PCR reads through MiXCR, one entry per CDR3 protein. The sample consists of 500,000 to 600,000 distinct CDR3 sequences, approximately 10% of them appearing once. This sample also appeared in a second study, on T cells expressing NK-cell markers. That report notes: Production of TCR beta cDNA relied on 5'RACE template switching with UMIs.

Source: PBMCs from blood, taken on the day of vaccination. The receptor set was obtained from a man aged 50-60 years who received an inactivated influenza vaccine.

V usage is TRBV14 and J usage is TRBJ2-4; D is uncertain. The CDR3 consists of 13 residues. V gave up 0 bases and J gave up 9 bases, with 9 bases separating them. Germline V gene lookup returns CDR1 SGHDN and CDR2 FVKESK. This CDR3 is CASSQDLESIQYF. Here the CDR3 DNA reads TGTGCCAGCAGCCAAGATCTGGAGAGCATTCAGTACTTC.

This clonotype was seen repeatedly, ten times or more. This rearrangement joins TRBV5-1 to TRBJ2-5; no reliable D call. The CDR3 totals 13 residues. CDR1 is SGHRS and CDR2 is YFSETQ in the germline V gene. V lost 2 bases, J lost 4 bases, and 9 bases lay in between. In DNA form, the CDR3 reads TGCGCCAGCAGCTTCCTACCTGGAGAGACCCAGTACTTC. Translating gives CASSFLPGETQYF.

The chain recombines TRBV27 with TRBJ2-1; D gene unclear. CDR1 and CDR2 from the germline V gene are MNHEY and SMNVEV (reference sequence). This CDR3 has 12 residues. V shed 5 bases and J shed 7 bases, with 9 bases lying between them. The CDR3 here is CASSPNSNEQFF. The CDR3 bases are TGTGCCAGCAGTCCAAACTCGAATGAGCAGTTCTTC.

This clonotype was seen once. At one end the junction does not follow the germline gene, possibly because of a read error. The V and J genes are TRBV10-3 and TRBJ2-5; TRBD2 aligns across 13 bases. This CDR3 is built from 17 residues. Germline V gene lookup returns CDR1 ENHRY and CDR2 SYGVKD. CDR3 region: CAIGEPGLAGAQETQYF. The CDR3 DNA reads TGTGCCATCGGTGAGCCCGGACTAGCGGGGGCTCAAGAGACCCAGTACTTC.

This clonotype has more than one count but fewer than ten. J is TRBJ2-5 and V is TRBV12-3 or TRBV12-4; D gene uncertain. V was cut by 5 bases and J by 0 bases, with 7 bases left in between. The length of the CDR3 is 13 residues. The CDR3 reads CASSRHDQETQYF. The CDR3 region has the DNA TGTGCCAGCAGTCGACACGACCAAGAGACCCAGTACTTC.

This clonotype was counted ten times or more. This chain joins TRBV4-3 and TRBJ2-4; D is ambiguous. V lost 0 bases to trimming and J lost 1 base, with 7 bases between them. Per the germline V gene, CDR1 is LGHNA and CDR2 is YSLEER. The CDR3 consists of 15 residues. Here the CDR3 reads CASSQDPLAKNIQYF. The CDR3 region has the DNA TGCGCCAGCAGCCAAGATCCACTCGCCAAAAACATTCAGTACTTC.

The sample holds a few counts of this clonotype. V is TRBV7-9 and J is TRBJ1-3, with unresolved D. Trimming cost V 6 bases and J 8 bases, with 14 bases left between them. CDR3 length: 13 residues. Per the germline V gene, CDR1 is SEHNR and CDR2 is FQNEAQ (reference sequence). The CDR3 sequence is CASSSLARDTIYF. Written as DNA, the CDR3 is TGTGCCAGCAGTTCCCTGGCGCGTGACACCATATATTTT.

The count of this clonotype is one. The V gene is TRBV9, the J gene TRBJ2-1; 11 bases agree with TRBD2. Germline CDR1 SGDLS, CDR2 YYNGEE. CDR3 length equals 15 residues. V shed 3 bases, J shed 6 bases, and the junction held 5 bases outside the gene matches. The DNA for the CDR3 is TGTGCCAGCAGCGAGGGACTAGCGGCGTTCAATGAGCAGTTCTTC. Its protein is CASSEGLAAFNEQFF. Variable domain in full (rest from reference TRBV9 and TRBJ2-1): DSGVTQTPKHLITATGQRVTLRCSPRSGDLSVYWYQQSLDQGLQFLIQYYNGEERAKGNILERFSAQQFPDLHSELNLSSLELGDSALYFCASSEGLAAFNEQFFGPGTRLTVL.

V and J are TRBV5-1 and TRBJ2-3; maybe TRBD2 (5 bases). In germline, CDR1 is SGHRS, CDR2 YFSETQ. This CDR3 is built from 14 residues. Trimming cost V 4 bases and J 8 bases, with 17 bases left between them. Written as DNA, the CDR3 is TGCGCCAGCAGCCGAGGAGGCGATGGCGGTACGCAGTATTTT. Amino acid sequence: CASSRGGDGGTQYF. The whole variable domain, filled in from reference TRBV5-1 and TRBJ2-3, reads KAGVTQTPRYLIKTRGQQVTLSCSPISGHRSVSWYQQTPGQGLQFLFEYFSETQRNKGNFPGRFSGRQFSNSRSEMNVSTLELGDSALYLCASSRGGDGGTQYFGPGTRLTVL.

The CDR3 region has the DNA TGTGCCAGCAGCCCTTGGCGTACCTACGAGCAGTACTTC. It is translated as CASSPWRTYEQYF. The chain has TRBV14 and TRBJ2-7; no definite D call. The CDR3 is made up of 13 amino acids. Germline V lookup: CDR1 SGHDN, CDR2 FVKESK. Between the trimmed V and J ends, which lost 4 bases and 2 bases, there was a span of 9 bases.

J is TRBJ2-6 and V is TRBV2; the D call may be TRBD1 or TRBD2 (5 bases each). V was shortened by 6 bases and J by 2 bases, with 14 bases between the two germline ends. Germline V gene data show CDR1 as SNHLY and CDR2 as FYNNEI. This CDR3 region has 16 residues. The CDR3, as DNA: TGTGCCAGCAGCCTCGGGACGGACACTGGGGCCAACGTCCTGACTTTC. This encodes CASSLGTDTGANVLTF.

A few counts support this clonotype. The chain has TRBV29-1 and TRBJ2-1, with 9 nucleotides matching TRBD2. The germline V gene has CDR1 SQVTM and CDR2 ANQGSEA. The CDR3 contains 14 residues. V shed 6 bases and J 4 bases; nucleotides not matched to a gene: 7. CDR3 bases: TGCAGCGTCTTCCTAGCGGGGCGTTACAATGAGCAGTTCTTC. Its translation is CSVFLAGRYNEQFF.

The V gene is TRBV27, the J gene TRBJ2-7; 7 nucleotides agree with TRBD2. There are 13 residues in the CDR3. Germline assignment: CDR1 MNHEY and CDR2 SMNVEV (reference sequence). V lost 9 bases, J lost 4 bases, and 9 bases stayed unmatched. This CDR3 is CASGEGPPYEQYF. The CDR3 bases are TGTGCCAGTGGGGAGGGACCCCCTTACGAGCAGTACTTC.

This rearrangement joins TRBV7-9 to TRBJ1-6, with D possibly being TRBD1 (5 bases). Trimming pared 0 bases from V and 9 bases from J, leaving 9 bases between. The CDR3 consists of 14 residues. Germline-derived CDR1 and CDR2 are SEHNR and FQNEAQ (reference sequence). CDR3 in amino acids: CASSLAPRGSPLHF. As DNA, the CDR3 is TGTGCCAGCAGCTTAGCACCTAGGGGTTCACCCCTCCACTTT.

The chain couples TRBV12-3 or TRBV12-4 to TRBJ2-7, with 10 bases identical to TRBD1. CDR3 size: 12 residues. V was clipped by 5 bases and J by 9 bases; unmatched bases: 4. The CDR3 region is CASSPGTGAQYF. Here the CDR3 DNA reads TGTGCCAGCAGTCCCGGGACAGGGGCGCAGTACTTC.

CDR3 DNA: TGTGCCAGCAGTCTCCAAATTAGCGGGAGCGGCAATGAGCAGTTCTTC. It specifies CASSLQISGSGNEQFF. The chain uses TRBV27 and TRBJ2-1, with TRBD2 matching over 9 bases. After removal of 5 bases from V and 6 bases from J, the junction contained 11 bases not matched to a gene. Germline CDR1 MNHEY, CDR2 SMNVEV (reference sequence). CDR3 size: 16 residues.

Only a few counts were recorded for this clonotype. The chain has TRBV7-8 and TRBJ2-3, with D perhaps matching TRBD2 (6 bases). Between the trimmed V and J ends, which lost 1 base and 4 bases, there was a span of 21 bases. CDR3 length: 18 residues. Looked up from germline, CDR1 is SGHVS and CDR2 is FQNEAQ. CDR3 bases: TGTGCCAGCAGCTTAGAGACTGGGCTGGGAGGTAGTGCAGATACGCAGTATTTT. Residues: CASSLETGLGGSADTQYF. The full variable domain, its missing parts supplied by reference TRBV7-8 and TRBJ2-3, is GAGVSQSPRYKVAKRGQDVALRCDPISGHVSLFWYQQALGQGPEFLTYFQNEAQLDKSGLPSDRFFAERPEGSVSTLKIQRTQQEDSAVYLCASSLETGLGGSADTQYFGPGTRLTVL.

This clonotype appeared many times. The V gene is TRBV7-9, the J gene TRBJ1-2; D is unclear. The V and J ends lost 4 bases and 1 base respectively, with 4 bases between them. Germline CDR1 is SEHNR and CDR2 is FQNEAQ (reference sequence). The CDR3 runs 12 residues. In nucleotides, the CDR3 is TGTGCCAGCAGCTCAGTTAACTATGGCTACACCTTC. This codes for CASSSVNYGYTF.

The CDR3 is CASSRWDGSRGETQYF. The CDR3 nucleotides are TGTGCCAGCAGTCGGTGGGATGGTTCTAGGGGCGAGACCCAGTACTTC. This chain uses TRBV6-2 or TRBV6-3 with TRBJ2-5, with a possible D match to TRBD1 (5 bases). Germline V gene lookup returns CDR1 MNHEY and CDR2 SVGEGT. The CDR3 consists of 16 residues. The ends were cut back, 5 bases at V and 5 bases at J, with 21 bases in the middle.

This clonotype was counted many times. The chain employs TRBV3-1 and TRBJ2-7; TRBD2 might be the D (5 bases). V lost 1 base and J 2 bases, leaving 15 bases between the germline ends. The CDR3 spans 16 residues. The V gene's germline CDR1 is LGHDT and CDR2 YNNKEL (reference sequence). Written as DNA, the CDR3 is TGTGCCAGCAGCCAAGTCCATCGGGGATTTACCTACGAGCAGTACTTC. Translating it yields CASSQVHRGFTYEQYF.

This clonotype was observed many times. This chain links TRBV12-3 or TRBV12-4 with TRBJ1-2; D is possibly TRBD1 (5 bases). The V and J ends lost 1 base and 5 bases respectively, with 11 bases between them. There are 14 residues in the CDR3. CDR3 sequence (DNA): TGTGCCAGCAGTTTAGAGGGGACGGCTTATGGCTACACCTTC. Residues: CASSLEGTAYGYTF.

This clonotype was seen a few times. The rearrangement joins TRBV5-6 to TRBJ1-1; D remains unclear. There are 12 residues in the CDR3. Germline V lookup: CDR1 SGHDT, CDR2 YYEEEE. The V end was cut by 2 bases, the J end by 6 bases, with 8 bases between. The CDR3 DNA follows: TGTGCCAGCAGCTTATTCCGGGCTGAAGCTTTCTTT. Protein product: CASSLFRAEAFF.

The rearrangement links TRBV18 to TRBJ1-2; D unclear. V lost 2 bases, J lost 3 bases, and 7 bases lay in between. In germline, CDR1 is KGHSH, CDR2 LQKENI. This CDR3 is built from 13 residues. CDR3 amino acids: CASSPSRDYGYTF. For the CDR3, the DNA is TGTGCCAGCTCACCATCCCGGGACTATGGCTACACCTTC.

This clonotype was recorded a few times. V usage is TRBV4-3 and J usage is TRBJ2-3; 7 bases line up with TRBD2. Germline V gene sequence: CDR1 LGHNA, CDR2 YSLEER. The CDR3 sequence is 19 residues long. With 1 base clipped from V and 0 bases from J, the junction kept 13 bases outside the gene matches. CDR3 sequence reads: CASSQARASGSISTDTQYF. CDR3 coding DNA: TGCGCCAGCAGCCAAGCAAGAGCTAGCGGAAGCATTAGCACAGATACGCAGTATTTT.

There are a few counts of this clonotype. The chain employs TRBV3-1 and TRBJ2-5; D call uncertain. Germline V gene sequence: CDR1 LGHDT, CDR2 YNNKEL (reference sequence). Trimming left V 2 bases short and J 5 bases short, with 9 bases between. The CDR3 length is 13 residues. CDR3 loop: CASSQPRKETQYF. CDR3 DNA: TGTGCCAGCAGCCAACCTAGAAAGGAGACCCAGTACTTC.

The CDR3, as DNA: TGTGCCAGCAGCGTACAGGGGGATAGTCAGCCCCAGCATTTT. As protein: CASSVQGDSQPQHF. The chain couples TRBV12-3 or TRBV12-4 to TRBJ1-5, with 8 bases matching TRBD1. Losses at the gene ends were 6 bases for V and 6 bases for J; bases not matched to a gene: 7. CDR3 size: 14 residues.